A selection of T cell receptor beta chains follows, all from one sample in a study of shared clonotypes between healthy human individuals. Only in-frame clones appear in the TCRdb table, and some are missing; sequencing was by immunoSEQ multiplex PCR. Of over 1.4 million clones in the sample, roughly 97% are singletons; the top ten hold 1.2%. The source material was naive CD4+ T cells sorted from blood. The receptors stem from a man in his thirties or forties in good health. The CDR3 runs from the conserved cysteine through the conserved F or W. The D gene is left open where the match is weak. Size is stated for part of the rows, as once, few or many counts, or as a class when the clone is expanded.

once,TRBJ2-6,-,TRBV6-1,TGTGCCAGCAGTGAATTAAGGGGTAGCGGGGCCAACGTCCTGACTTTC,CASSELRGSGANVLTF
-,TRBJ1-1,-,TRBV2,TGTGCCAGCAAAACCCGGGCAACTGAAGCTTTCTTT,CASKTRATEAFF
once,TRBJ2-7,TRBD1,TRBV18,TGTGCCAGCTCAGTTCGACAGGGGGTTTCCTACGAGCAGTACTTC,CASSVRQGVSYEQYF
-,TRBJ2-7,-,TRBV5-4,TGTGCCAGCAGCTTGGCCAGGGGTGGGTTTTACGAGCAGTACTTC,CASSLARGGFYEQYF
-,TRBJ2-7,-,TRBV27,TGTGCCAGCAGTTTTTGGGACACCCCTGGCGAGCAGTACTTC,CASSFWDTPGEQYF
-,TRBJ2-1,-,TRBV7-9,TGTGCCAGCAGCTCCGTGAGCTCCTACAATGAGCAGTTCTTC,CASSSVSSYNEQFF
once,TRBJ1-2,-,TRBV6-5,TGTGCCAGCAGCTTTACAGGGCAAGTGGCCTACACCTTC,CASSFTGQVAYTF
-,TRBJ1-1,-,TRBV7-7,TGTGCTAGCAGCTCATCAGGGGACACTGAAGCTTTCTTT,CASSSSGDTEAFF
-,TRBJ2-2,-,TRBV6-1,TGTGCCAGCAGTGATCAGGGGACCGGGGAGCTGTTTTTT,CASSDQGTGELFF
-,TRBJ2-7,TRBD1,TRBV6-5,TGTGCCAGCAGTAAGGACAGGGGACTCGACGAGCAGTACTTC,CASSKDRGLDEQYF
-,TRBJ2-7,TRBD1,TRBV7-2,TGTGCCAGCAGCTTAAAATTCCCCATGGGACAGGCGAAAATCTACGAGCAGTACTTC,CASSLKFPMGQAKIYEQYF
-,TRBJ2-3,TRBD1,TRBV20-1,TGCAGTGTCCAGGGGGTCGATACGCAGTATTTT,CSVQGVDTQYF
once,TRBJ2-1,TRBD2,TRBV5-1,TGCGCCAGCAGCTCGGGACTAGCGGGAGGTCCGCCGTTCTTC,CASSSGLAGGPPFF
-,TRBJ2-2,-,TRBV4-1,TGCGCCAGCAGTCCACAGGTGGTCACCGGGGAGCTGTTTTTT,CASSPQVVTGELFF
-,TRBJ1-2,-,TRBV27,TGTGCCAGCAGTCAGCGGTGGGGTATCAACTATGGCTACACCTTC,CASSQRWGINYGYTF
-,TRBJ2-7,TRBD1,TRBV5-5,TGTGCCAGCAGCTTTGACAGGGTCCACGAGCAGTACTTC,CASSFDRVHEQYF
-,TRBJ2-7,TRBD1,TRBV18,TGTGCCAGCTCACCAGCGGGTCACAGGGGGAGCGAGCAGTACTTC,CASSPAGHRGSEQYF
-,TRBJ1-4,TRBD1,TRBV14,TGTGCCAGCAGCCATGGACAGGGCTATAATGAAAAACTGTTTTTT,CASSHGQGYNEKLFF
-,TRBJ2-7,-,TRBV5-1,TGCGCCAGCAGCCGAAGCATACAGGGAGACGACGAGCAGTACTTC,CASSRSIQGDDEQYF
-,TRBJ2-5,TRBD2,TRBV19,TGTGCCAGTAGTAGAGGACTAGCGGGAGTAAGGGAGACCCAGTACTTC,CASSRGLAGVRETQYF
once,TRBJ2-7,-,TRBV14,TGTGCCAGCAGCCAGCTAAGTATTCTGACTAGGGGCTACGAGCAGTACTTC,CASSQLSILTRGYEQYF
-,TRBJ1-1,-,TRBV5-1,TGCGCCAGCAGCCCGGACAGTCAGAACACTGAAGCTTTCTTT,CASSPDSQNTEAFF
-,TRBJ1-5,-,TRBV6-5,TGTGCCAGCAGTTACTCGGAACAGTCACATCAGCCCCAGCATTTT,CASSYSEQSHQPQHF
-,TRBJ1-5,-,TRBV7-2,TGTGCCAGCAGCCAGGGGCTTAGCAATCAGCCCCAGCATTTT,CASSQGLSNQPQHF
-,TRBJ2-1,-,TRBV11-2,TGTGCCAGCAGCTTAAAACCGTTGGGCGTCGCCTCCTACAATGAGCAGTTCTTC,CASSLKPLGVASYNEQFF
-,TRBJ2-7,-,TRBV5-1,TGCGCCAGCAGCTCCCGGGACCCCAAATACGAGCAGTACTTC,CASSSRDPKYEQYF
once,TRBJ2-3,-,TRBV9,TGTGCCAGCAGTTGGGTCACAGATACGCAGTATTTT,CASSWVTDTQYF
once,TRBJ2-3,-,TRBV7-2,TGTGCCAGCAGCTTAGGCGTTGGCGCGGATACGCAGTATTTT,CASSLGVGADTQYF
-,TRBJ2-7,-,TRBV2,TGTGCCAGCAGCGCGCCGGGGACCTACGAGCAGTACTTC,CASSAPGTYEQYF
-,TRBJ2-7,-,TRBV7-6,TGTGCCAGCAGCTTAGCCCCCGGGGCGAACTACGAGCAGTACTTC,CASSLAPGANYEQYF
-,TRBJ2-1,-,TRBV10-3,TGTGCCATCAGTGAGGCCACAGGATACAATGAGCAGTTCTTC,CAISEATGYNEQFF
-,TRBJ2-2,-,TRBV7-3,TGTGCCAGCAGCTCCAACCCGGGGGCCGGGGAGCTGTTTTTT,CASSSNPGAGELFF
-,TRBJ2-2,-,TRBV7-2,TGTGCCAGCAGATGGGCACAGACCACCGGGGAGCTGTTTTTT,CASRWAQTTGELFF
-,TRBJ1-5,-,TRBV19,TGTGCCAGTAGTATTCCGGGACCTCAGCCCCAGCATTTT,CASSIPGPQPQHF
-,TRBJ1-2,-,TRBV4-3,TGCGCCAGCAGCCAAGAGGGATTGGGGTATGGCTACACCTTC,CASSQEGLGYGYTF
-,TRBJ2-1,-,TRBV19,TGTGCCAGTAATTCAGGAGGCCCAGCAGTCCGTGAGCAGTTCTTC,CASNSGGPAVREQFF
-,TRBJ2-1,-,TRBV6-4,TGTGCCAGCAGTGTCGGCAGGGGCCCGTACAATGAGCAGTTCTTC,CASSVGRGPYNEQFF
-,TRBJ1-5,-,TRBV11-2,TGTGCCAGCAGCTTAGAGAGCAATCAGCCCCAGCATTTT,CASSLESNQPQHF
-,TRBJ1-1,-,TRBV4-1,TGCGCCAGCAGCCATCGGGAAGGGAACACTGAAGCTTTCTTT,CASSHREGNTEAFF
-,TRBJ2-1,-,TRBV5-1,TGCGCCAGCAGCTTGGCCGTGGGGGGCAATGAGCAGTTCTTC,CASSLAVGGNEQFF
once,TRBJ2-7,-,TRBV7-9,TGTGCCAGCAGCCCAGGGGAGGGGACCTCCTACGAGCAGTACTTC,CASSPGEGTSYEQYF
-,TRBJ2-5,-,TRBV5-4,TGTGCCAGCAGCTACCCTAGCGAGGGTGAGACCCAGTACTTC,CASSYPSEGETQYF
-,TRBJ1-2,-,TRBV6-1,TGTGCCAGCAGTGCCCTTCGAGTCCAAGTGGGCCCCACCTTC,CASSALRVQVGPTF
-,TRBJ2-7,TRBD1,TRBV9,TGTGCCAGCAGCGTAAGCGCAGGGGGCTCCTACGAGCAGTACTTC,CASSVSAGGSYEQYF
-,TRBJ2-5,-,TRBV28,TGTGCCAGCAGTTTACGCCAGGGGCGGGAGACCCAGTACTTC,CASSLRQGRETQYF
-,TRBJ2-6,TRBD1,TRBV6-5,TGTGCCAGCAGTTATATCCAGGGGGCGGGGGCCAACGTCCTGACTTTC,CASSYIQGAGANVLTF
-,TRBJ1-3,-,TRBV29-1,TGCAGCGTTGTGTCACCGGGAAACACCATATATTTT,CSVVSPGNTIYF
-,TRBJ2-6,-,TRBV2,TGTGCCAGCAGTGGAAAGGGTCTTAGGGCCAACGTCCTGACTTTC,CASSGKGLRANVLTF
-,TRBJ2-6,-,TRBV18,TGTGCCAGCTGTGCAGCCTCTGGGGCCAACGTCCTGACTTTC,CASCAASGANVLTF
-,TRBJ2-7,TRBD1,TRBV28,TGTGCCTCCCATGCCGGGACAGGGGCGTGGGAGCAGTACTTC,CASHAGTGAWEQYF
-,TRBJ2-7,TRBD2,TRBV5-4,TGTGCCAGCAGCCCAGGACTAGCGGGAGAATACTACGAGCAGTACTTC,CASSPGLAGEYYEQYF
-,TRBJ2-1,TRBD1,TRBV29-1,TGCAGCGTTGAAGATCGCAGGGGGAAGCAGTTCTTC,CSVEDRRGKQFF
-,TRBJ1-5,-,TRBV23-1,TGCGACAAAACCCCGGAGGGGCAGCTTAGCAATCAGCCCCAGCATTTT,CDKTPEGQLSNQPQHF
-,TRBJ2-1,TRBD2,TRBV7-2,TGTGCCAGCAGCTTAGCGGTGCTGGCTAGCGGCAATGAGCAGTTCTTC,CASSLAVLASGNEQFF
-,TRBJ2-7,-,TRBV6-4,TGTGCCAGCAGTGCGGACTTGAACTCCTACGAGCAGTACTTC,CASSADLNSYEQYF